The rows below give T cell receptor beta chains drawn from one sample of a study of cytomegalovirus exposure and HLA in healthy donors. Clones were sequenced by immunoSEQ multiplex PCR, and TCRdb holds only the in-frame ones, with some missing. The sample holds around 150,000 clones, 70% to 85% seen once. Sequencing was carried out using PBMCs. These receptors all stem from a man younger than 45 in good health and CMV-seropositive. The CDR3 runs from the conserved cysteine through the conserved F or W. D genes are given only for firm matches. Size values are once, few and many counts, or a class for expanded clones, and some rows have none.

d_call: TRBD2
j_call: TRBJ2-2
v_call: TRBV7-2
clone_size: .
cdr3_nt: TGTGCCAGCAGCACCCGGGCGGGAGGAGTAACCGGGGAGCTGTTTTTT
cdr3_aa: CASSTRAGGVTGELFF

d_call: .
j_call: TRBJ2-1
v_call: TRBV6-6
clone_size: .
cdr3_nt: TGTGCCAGCAGTTACGCGACAAGTGGCCCCATGGTCTTC
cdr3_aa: CASSYATSGPMVF

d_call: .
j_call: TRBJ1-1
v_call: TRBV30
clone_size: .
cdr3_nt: TGTGCCTGGAGTAGGGGCAAGGGGAACACTGAAGCTTTCTTT
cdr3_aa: CAWSRGKGNTEAFF

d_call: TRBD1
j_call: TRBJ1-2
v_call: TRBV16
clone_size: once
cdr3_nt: TGTGCCAGCAGCCGACAGGGCGGGTATGGCTACACCTTC
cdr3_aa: CASSRQGGYGYTF

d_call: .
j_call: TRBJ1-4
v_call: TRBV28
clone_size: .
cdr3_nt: TGTGCCAGCAGTGAACCAGGGGTGGCTAAACTGTTTTTT
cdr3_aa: CASSEPGVAKLFF

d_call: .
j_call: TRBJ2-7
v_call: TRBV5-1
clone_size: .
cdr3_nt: TGCGCCAGCAGCCCAGGTGGGGGCGCAAACTACGAGCAGTACTTC
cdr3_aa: CASSPGGGANYEQYF

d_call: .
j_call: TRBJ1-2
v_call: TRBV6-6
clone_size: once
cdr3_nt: TGTGCCAGCATGGAGCAGGGCGTTGGTGGCTACACCTTC
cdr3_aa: CASMEQGVGGYTF

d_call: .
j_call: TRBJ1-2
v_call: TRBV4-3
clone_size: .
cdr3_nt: TGCGCCAGCAGCCAAGATCGAGGAGGGGCCGCCCGTGGCTACACCTTC
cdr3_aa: CASSQDRGGAARGYTF

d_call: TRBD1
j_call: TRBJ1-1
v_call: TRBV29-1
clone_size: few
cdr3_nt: TGCAGCGTTCACAGGGGGAACACTGAAGCTTTCTTT
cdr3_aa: CSVHRGNTEAFF

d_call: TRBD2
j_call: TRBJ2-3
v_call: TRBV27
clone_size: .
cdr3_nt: TGTGCCAGCAGTTTATCGATCGGGAGGGGTACAGATACGCAGTATTTT
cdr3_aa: CASSLSIGRGTDTQYF

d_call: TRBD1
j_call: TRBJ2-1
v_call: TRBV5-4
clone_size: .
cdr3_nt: TGTGCCAGTCGACAGGGGGCGAGGAATGAGCAGTTCTTC
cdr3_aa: CASRQGARNEQFF

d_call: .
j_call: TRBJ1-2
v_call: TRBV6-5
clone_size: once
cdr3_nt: TGTGCCAGCAGTTACTCGAGCCAGGGGTATGGCTACACCTTC
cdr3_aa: CASSYSSQGYGYTF

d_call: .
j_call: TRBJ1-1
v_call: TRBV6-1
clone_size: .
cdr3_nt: TGTGCCAGCAGTGTAGGAGGGCTTCGGGGAGCTTTCTTT
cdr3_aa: CASSVGGLRGAFF

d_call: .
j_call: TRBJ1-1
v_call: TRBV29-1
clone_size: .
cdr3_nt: TGCAGCGTTGTCGTGGTTCTCACTGCTGAAGCTTTCTTT
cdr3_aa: CSVVVVLTAEAFF

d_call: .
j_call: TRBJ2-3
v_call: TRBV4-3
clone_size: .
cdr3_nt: TGCGCCAGCAGCCCGGAGTTTGACACAGATACGCAGTATTTT
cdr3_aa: CASSPEFDTDTQYF

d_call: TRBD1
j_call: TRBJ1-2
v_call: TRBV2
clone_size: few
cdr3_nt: TGTGCCAGCAGTGCCCAGCTGGACAGGGATGGCTACACCTTC
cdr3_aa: CASSAQLDRDGYTF

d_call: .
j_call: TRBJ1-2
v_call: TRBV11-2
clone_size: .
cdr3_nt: TGTGCCGTACCTGGGCCGTATGGCTACACCTTC
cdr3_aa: CAVPGPYGYTF

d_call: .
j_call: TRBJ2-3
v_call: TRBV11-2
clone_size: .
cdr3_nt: TGTGCCAGCAGCGCCAGGGGCCCCACAGATACGCAGTATTTT
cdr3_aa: CASSARGPTDTQYF

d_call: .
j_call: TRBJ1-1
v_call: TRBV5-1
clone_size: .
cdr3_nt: TGCGCCAGCAGCTCAATACCGGGACACAGGAACACTGAAGCTTTCTTT
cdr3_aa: CASSSIPGHRNTEAFF

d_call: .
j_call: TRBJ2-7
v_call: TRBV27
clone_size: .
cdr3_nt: TGTGCCAGCCGAATGGGGGGGCGCGGTTACGAGCAGTACTTC
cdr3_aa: CASRMGGRGYEQYF

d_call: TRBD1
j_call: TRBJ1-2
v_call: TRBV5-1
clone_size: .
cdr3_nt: TGCGCCAGCAGCTCACAGGGGGCCAACTATGGCTACACCTTC
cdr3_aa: CASSSQGANYGYTF

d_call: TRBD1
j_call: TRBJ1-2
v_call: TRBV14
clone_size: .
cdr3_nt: TGTGCCAGCAGCCATCTACAGGGGTCTGGCTACACCTTC
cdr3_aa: CASSHLQGSGYTF

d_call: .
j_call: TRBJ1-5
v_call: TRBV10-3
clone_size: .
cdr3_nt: TGTGCCATCAGTGGAGGGCAATCAGCCCAACATTTT
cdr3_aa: CAISGGQSAQHF

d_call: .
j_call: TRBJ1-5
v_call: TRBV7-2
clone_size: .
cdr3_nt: TGTGCCAGCAGCTTAGGGCAGGTTGATCAGCCCCAGCATTTT
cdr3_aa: CASSLGQVDQPQHF

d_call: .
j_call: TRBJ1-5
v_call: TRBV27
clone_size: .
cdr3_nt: TGTGCCAGCAGTCAGGGAAAGGGAAATCAGCCCCAGCATTTT
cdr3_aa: CASSQGKGNQPQHF

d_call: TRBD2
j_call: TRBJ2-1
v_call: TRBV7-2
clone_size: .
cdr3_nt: TGTGCCAGCAGCTTAGATGGGCGGGAGGGCCGGGATGAGCAGTTCTTC
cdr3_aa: CASSLDGREGRDEQFF

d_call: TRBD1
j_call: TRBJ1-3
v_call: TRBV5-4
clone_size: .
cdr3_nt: TGTGCCAGCAGCTGGGACAGGGGGAACACCATATATTTT
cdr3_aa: CASSWDRGNTIYF

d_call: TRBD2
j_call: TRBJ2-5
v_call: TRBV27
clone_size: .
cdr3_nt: TGTGCCACCCGGGGGGTAGGGCGAGAGACCCAGTACTTC
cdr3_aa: CATRGVGRETQYF

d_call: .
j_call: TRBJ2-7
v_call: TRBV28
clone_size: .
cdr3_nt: TGTGCCAGCAGTTTATCAGGGGACCACGAGCAGTACTTC
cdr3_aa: CASSLSGDHEQYF

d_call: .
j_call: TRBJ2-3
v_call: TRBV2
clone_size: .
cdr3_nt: TGTGCCAGCAGGGAGCAGCGCACAGATACGCAGTATTTT
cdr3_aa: CASREQRTDTQYF

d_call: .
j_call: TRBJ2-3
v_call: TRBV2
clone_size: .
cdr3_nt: TGTGCCAGCACGAGGTCGACTTACACAGATACGCAGTATTTT
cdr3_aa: CASTRSTYTDTQYF

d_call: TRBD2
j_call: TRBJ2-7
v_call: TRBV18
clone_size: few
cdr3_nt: TGTGCCAGCTCACCCGGACTAGCGGGAGCTGTGCAGTACTTC
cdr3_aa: CASSPGLAGAVQYF